The rows below give T cell receptor beta chains drawn from one sample of a study of CD8+ T cells in alopecia areata. Profiling relied on immunoSEQ multiplex PCR, and the TCRdb table lists in-frame clones only, not all of them. The sample carries 150,000 to 200,000 clones, 50% to 70% recorded once. The specimen comprised CD4+ T cells sorted from blood, sampled at week 4, from a patient treated with tofacitinib. Receptors were obtained from a human donor with alopecia areata. Both conserved end residues are part of each CDR3. D genes are given only for firm matches. Clone size is not always given. Where it is, it says once, few, many or a class for expanded clones.

size	V	D	J	CDR3	DNA
NA	TRBV25-1	TRBD1	TRBJ1-2	CASSEGTGVGGYTF	TGTGCCAGCAGTGAGGGGACAGGGGTTGGCGGCTACACCTTC
NA	TRBV4-1	NA	TRBJ1-4	CASSPWKGSTGEKLFF	TGCGCCAGCAGCCCTTGGAAGGGCAGCACTGGTGAAAAACTGTTTTTT
NA	TRBV14	NA	TRBJ1-6	CASSQVRSLNSPLHF	TGTGCCAGCAGCCAAGTACGCTCTCTTAATTCACCCCTCCACTTT
NA	TRBV29-1	TRBD1	TRBJ1-2	CSVGQAGGYTF	TGCAGCGTCGGACAGGCCGGAGGCTACACCTTC
NA	TRBV29-1	NA	TRBJ1-1	CSAANGNTEAFF	TGCAGCGCCGCCAACGGGAATACTGAAGCTTTCTTT
few	TRBV10-3	NA	TRBJ1-3	CAISGSPSSGNTIYF	TGTGCCATCAGTGGGAGTCCCAGCTCTGGAAACACCATATATTTT
NA	TRBV7-9	NA	TRBJ2-3	CASSLGEDTQYF	TGTGCCAGCAGCTTAGGCGAGGATACGCAGTATTTT
once	TRBV30	NA	TRBJ2-2	CAWSVRLDGELFF	TGTGCCTGGAGTGTACGCCTAGACGGGGAGCTGTTTTTT
few	TRBV19	TRBD1	TRBJ1-1	CASSITGGDTEAFF	TGTGCCAGTAGTATTACAGGGGGTGACACTGAAGCTTTCTTT
few	TRBV6-6	NA	TRBJ1-4	CASGRWEVREKLFF	TGTGCCAGCGGGAGGTGGGAGGTGCGGGAAAAACTGTTTTTT
few	TRBV5-8	NA	TRBJ2-2	CASSYRGIGELFF	TGTGCCAGCAGCTACCGGGGGATCGGGGAGCTGTTTTTT
NA	TRBV2	NA	TRBJ2-7	CASRGYEQYF	TGTGCCAGCCGCGGCTACGAGCAGTACTTC
NA	TRBV30	NA	TRBJ1-1	CAWNRGVTEAFF	TGTGCCTGGAACCGAGGCGTAACTGAAGCTTTCTTT
few	TRBV2	NA	TRBJ1-5	CASKRINQPQHF	TGTGCCAGCAAACGGATCAATCAGCCCCAGCATTTT
NA	TRBV29-1	TRBD2	TRBJ2-1	CSTPGTRVFNEQFF	TGCAGCACCCCCGGGACTAGGGTATTCAATGAGCAGTTCTTC
NA	TRBV5-4	NA	TRBJ1-6	CASSFGSSYNSPLHF	TGTGCCAGCAGCTTCGGGAGCTCCTATAATTCACCCCTCCACTTT
NA	TRBV5-1	TRBD1	TRBJ2-7	CASSLGQGASEQYF	TGCGCCAGCAGCTTGGGACAGGGGGCTAGCGAGCAGTACTTC
NA	TRBV30	NA	TRBJ1-2	CAWSLRGTNYGYTF	TGTGCCTGGAGTCTCCGGGGTACTAACTATGGCTACACCTTC
NA	TRBV29-1	NA	TRBJ2-5	CSVVNLQETQYF	TGCAGCGTTGTGAATCTCCAAGAGACCCAGTACTTC
NA	TRBV7-2	NA	TRBJ2-4	CASSSADSQAGKKNIQYF	TGTGCCAGCAGCTCCGCGGACAGTCAGGCAGGGAAGAAAAACATTCAGTACTTC
NA	TRBV29-1	TRBD1	TRBJ1-1	CSAGRGPDTEAFF	TGCAGCGCCGGAAGGGGGCCTGACACTGAAGCTTTCTTT
few	TRBV18	NA	TRBJ1-5	CASSESELQPQHF	TGTGCCAGCTCAGAATCGGAACTACAGCCCCAGCATTTT
NA	TRBV29-1	TRBD1	TRBJ1-1	CSLSGTGNTEAFF	TGCAGCTTATCCGGGACAGGGAACACTGAAGCTTTCTTT
NA	TRBV30	NA	TRBJ2-5	CAWKAGRGFEETQYF	TGTGCCTGGAAGGCGGGCAGGGGATTTGAAGAGACCCAGTACTTC
few	TRBV29-1	NA	TRBJ1-6	CSVGWGADSPLHF	TGCAGCGTTGGTTGGGGGGCTGATTCACCCCTCCACTTT
NA	TRBV30	NA	TRBJ1-5	CAWSLGRHNPPQHF	TGTGCCTGGAGTCTCGGACGTCATAACCCGCCCCAGCATTTT
NA	TRBV15	TRBD2	TRBJ2-1	CATTRGENEQFF	TGTGCCACCACCCGGGGGGAGAATGAGCAGTTCTTC
NA	TRBV7-9	TRBD1	TRBJ1-2	CASSMGTANYGYTF	TGTGCCAGCAGCATGGGGACAGCCAACTATGGCTACACCTTC
NA	TRBV6-1	NA	TRBJ1-4	CASSSTQAAVGKLFF	TGTGCCAGCAGTTCGACTCAGGCCGCGGTGGGAAAACTGTTTTTT
NA	TRBV25-1	NA	TRBJ1-2	CASSAAGEYGYTF	TGTGCCAGCAGTGCGGCAGGGGAGTATGGCTACACCTTC
NA	TRBV11-2	TRBD2	TRBJ2-3	CASSLGTSGGRTDTQYF	TGTGCCAGCAGCTTAGGGACTAGCGGGGGGAGGACAGATACGCAGTATTTT
once	TRBV23-1	NA	TRBJ1-5	CASSQPTPGQPQHF	TGCGCCAGCAGTCAACCGACCCCTGGGCAGCCCCAGCATTTT
NA	TRBV9	TRBD2	TRBJ2-3	CASSVGSSGYTDTQYF	TGTGCCAGCAGCGTAGGGTCTAGCGGGTACACAGATACGCAGTATTTT
NA	TRBV5-1	NA	TRBJ2-5	CASSLATGTPPRTQYF	TGCGCCAGCAGCTTGGCTACCGGGACACCTCCACGAACCCAGTACTTC
NA	TRBV30	NA	TRBJ2-1	CAWIGGRDEQFF	TGTGCCTGGATTGGGGGGCGGGATGAGCAGTTCTTC
once	TRBV29-1	TRBD2	TRBJ2-5	CSSGLAGIETQYF	TGCAGCTCCGGGCTAGCGGGGATTGAGACCCAGTACTTC
NA	TRBV5-1	NA	TRBJ2-2	CASSSPGPQLSGELFF	TGCGCCAGCAGCTCGCCGGGTCCCCAATTGTCCGGGGAGCTGTTTTTT
NA	TRBV7-9	TRBD1	TRBJ1-1	CAIRDRDEAFF	TGTGCCATCCGGGACAGGGATGAAGCTTTCTTT
NA	TRBV6-5	NA	TRBJ1-1	CASSSSRFGNTEAFF	TGTGCCAGCAGTTCATCGAGGTTTGGGAACACTGAAGCTTTCTTT
NA	TRBV29-1	NA	TRBJ1-2	CSVQGAGYTF	TGCAGCGTACAAGGCGCCGGCTACACCTTC
NA	TRBV29-1	NA	TRBJ2-5	CSVGDPQGETQYF	TGCAGCGTTGGGGACCCCCAGGGGGAGACCCAGTACTTC